These T cell receptor beta chains were read from a single sample in a study of shared clonotypes between healthy human individuals. TCRdb's copy holds only in-frame clones and misses some; the assay was immunoSEQ multiplex PCR. The sample yields approximately 1.1 million clones, around 78% seen once. Source material: memory CD4+ T cells from PBMCs. The receptors originated from a man aged 18 to 30 in good health. Some clones in this sample may be carry-over from other donors' samples. CDR3s include the opening cysteine and the closing phenylalanine or tryptophan. Each record gives: clone size, V gene, D gene, J gene, CDR3 DNA, CDR3 protein. The D gene is left open where the match is weak. Clone size is given for some rows only: seen once, a few or many times, or a class if the clone is expanded.

size: NA; V: TRBV19; D: NA; J: TRBJ2-2; DNA: TGTGCCAGTAGTACTGCAGCGAACACCGGGGAGCTGTTTTTT; CDR3: CASSTAANTGELFF
size: NA; V: TRBV7-9; D: NA; J: TRBJ1-5; DNA: TGTGCCAGCAGCTTAGTCGGGGGCGCGGGCAATCAGCCCCAGCATTTT; CDR3: CASSLVGGAGNQPQHF
size: NA; V: TRBV7-9; D: TRBD1; J: TRBJ1-5; DNA: TGTGCCAGCAGCTTCTGGACAGGGGGCGATCAGCCCCAGCATTTT; CDR3: CASSFWTGGDQPQHF
size: NA; V: TRBV4-3; D: NA; J: TRBJ2-7; DNA: TGCGCCAGCAGCCAAGATTGGGCCCAATCCTACGAGCAGTACTTC; CDR3: CASSQDWAQSYEQYF
size: NA; V: TRBV4-2; D: NA; J: TRBJ2-5; DNA: TGTGCCAGCAGCCAAGAAGCTGACGCGGAGCGTTCACGGTACTTC; CDR3: CASSQEADAERSRYF
size: NA; V: TRBV5-1; D: NA; J: TRBJ1-2; DNA: TGCGCCAGCAGCTTGTGGGGGGGCCAGGGAAACTATGGCTACACCTTC; CDR3: CASSLWGGQGNYGYTF
size: NA; V: TRBV5-1; D: TRBD1; J: TRBJ1-2; DNA: TGCGCCAGCAGCTACCAGGACAGGGGAATGGGTGGCTACACCTTC; CDR3: CASSYQDRGMGGYTF
size: NA; V: TRBV28; D: TRBD1; J: TRBJ1-5; DNA: TGTGCCAGCTTCCCAGGGGGCGCAAGCAATCAGCCCCAGCATTTT; CDR3: CASFPGGASNQPQHF
size: NA; V: TRBV5-4; D: TRBD2; J: TRBJ2-5; DNA: TGTGCCAGCAGACCCGGACTAGCGGGCCGGGGTAAAGAGACCCAGTACTTC; CDR3: CASRPGLAGRGKETQYF
size: NA; V: TRBV6-1; D: NA; J: TRBJ2-7; DNA: TGTGCCAGCAGTGAAGAGACAGATCCAGACTACGAGCAGTACTTC; CDR3: CASSEETDPDYEQYF
size: NA; V: TRBV7-6; D: TRBD2; J: TRBJ2-2; DNA: TGTGCCAGCAGCTCCCAACTAGCGGCGAACACCGGGGAGCTGTTTTTT; CDR3: CASSSQLAANTGELFF
size: NA; V: TRBV11-2; D: NA; J: TRBJ2-3; DNA: TGTGCCAGCACCAGATGGGGTAGCGGAGGGGTCACAGATACGCAGTATTTT; CDR3: CASTRWGSGGVTDTQYF
size: NA; V: TRBV4-1; D: NA; J: TRBJ1-1; DNA: TGCGCCAGCAGCCTCGCCGATCGTGGAGCAGCTGAAGCTTTCTTT; CDR3: CASSLADRGAAEAFF
size: NA; V: TRBV2; D: NA; J: TRBJ2-3; DNA: TGTGCCAGCAGTGGACAGCTTGACACAGATACGCAGTATTTT; CDR3: CASSGQLDTDTQYF
size: NA; V: TRBV4-1; D: NA; J: TRBJ2-1; DNA: TGCGCCAGCAGCCAAGGGGCGGGGTATGAGCAGTTCTTC; CDR3: CASSQGAGYEQFF
size: NA; V: TRBV7-9; D: NA; J: TRBJ2-6; DNA: TGTGCCAGCAGCTTTTTAGGACGATGGACAGGGGCCAACGTCCTGACTTTC; CDR3: CASSFLGRWTGANVLTF
size: NA; V: TRBV19; D: NA; J: TRBJ2-6; DNA: TGTGCCAGTAGTATAAAGGGTCACTCTGGGGCCAACGTCCTGACTTTC; CDR3: CASSIKGHSGANVLTF
size: many; V: TRBV6-1; D: NA; J: TRBJ2-7; DNA: TGTGCCAGCAGTGAATATAGGGGATCCTACGAGCAGTACTTC; CDR3: CASSEYRGSYEQYF
size: NA; V: TRBV18; D: NA; J: TRBJ1-1; DNA: TGTGCCAGCTCACCAAAGCACTTAGTGGGTGAAGCTTTCTTT; CDR3: CASSPKHLVGEAFF
size: NA; V: TRBV10-3; D: TRBD1; J: TRBJ1-2; DNA: TGTGCCGTTACAGGGGCTCCTGAGTATGGCTACACCTTC; CDR3: CAVTGAPEYGYTF
size: NA; V: TRBV4-1; D: TRBD1; J: TRBJ2-1; DNA: TGCGCCAGCAGCCAAGAACCCCCTGACAGGGGGCTAAACAATGAGCAGTTCTTC; CDR3: CASSQEPPDRGLNNEQFF
size: NA; V: TRBV5-1; D: TRBD2; J: TRBJ2-7; DNA: TGCGCCAGCAGCCCCAACCCTAGCGGGAGGGCCTACGAGCAGTACTTC; CDR3: CASSPNPSGRAYEQYF
size: NA; V: TRBV28; D: NA; J: TRBJ2-7; DNA: TGTGCCAGCAGTTCCCGGTCCTACGAGCAGTACTTC; CDR3: CASSSRSYEQYF
size: once; V: TRBV27; D: NA; J: TRBJ2-2; DNA: TGTGCCAGCAGTTTAAGGCGGGCCTCGAACACCGGGGAGCTGTTTTTT; CDR3: CASSLRRASNTGELFF